This T cell receptor (beta chain) was obtained from a study of blood T cell repertoires in COVID-19. Germline-derived CDR1 and CDR2 are GTSNPN and SVGIG (reference sequence). Trimming removed 1 base at V and 8 bases at J, with 11 bases between. The CDR3 extends over 12 amino acids. This clone occurred once. TCRdb's table, derived via immunoSEQ multiplex PCR, lists solely in-frame clones and lacks some. The sample lists around 250,000 clones; approximately 88% were seen once. The origin of this receptor is a middle-aged woman who had been exposed to COVID-19. Sequenced material: PBMCs or T cells enriched from blood (not recorded which). This sequence joins TRBV30 and TRBJ1-1, with D uncertain. The CDR3 spells CAWSAPYLEAFF. CDR3 nucleotides: TGTGCCTGGAGTGCCCCGTACCTAGAAGCTTTCTTT.